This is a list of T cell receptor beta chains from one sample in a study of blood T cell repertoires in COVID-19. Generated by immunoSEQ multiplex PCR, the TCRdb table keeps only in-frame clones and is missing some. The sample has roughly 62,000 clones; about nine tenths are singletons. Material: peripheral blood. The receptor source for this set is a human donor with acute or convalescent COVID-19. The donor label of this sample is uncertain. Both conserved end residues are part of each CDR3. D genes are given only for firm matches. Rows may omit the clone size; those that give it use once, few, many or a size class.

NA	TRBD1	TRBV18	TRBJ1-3	TGTGCCAGCTCACCACCGGGACAGGGGTCCGGAAACACCATATATTTT	CASSPPGQGSGNTIYF
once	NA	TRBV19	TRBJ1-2	TGTGCCAGTAGTATATCAGGGAACTATGGCTACACCTTC	CASSISGNYGYTF
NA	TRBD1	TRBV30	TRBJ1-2	TGTGCCTGGAGTGTACAGACAGGGGAAGGCTACACCTTC	CAWSVQTGEGYTF
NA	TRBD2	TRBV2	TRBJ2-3	TGTGCCAGCAGTGAACTAGCGGGGGGCGCAGATACGCAGTATTTT	CASSELAGGADTQYF
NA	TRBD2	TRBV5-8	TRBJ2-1	TGTGCCAGCAGCGCCGGACTAGCAAGAAGCAATGAGCAGTTCTTC	CASSAGLARSNEQFF
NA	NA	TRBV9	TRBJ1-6	TGTGCCAGCAGCCCAAATCTTAGACGGGATAATTCACCCCTCCACTTT	CASSPNLRRDNSPLHF
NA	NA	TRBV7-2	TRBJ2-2	TGTGCCAGCAGCTTGGAAATAGGGGGGGGCACCGGGGAGCTGTTTTTT	CASSLEIGGGTGELFF
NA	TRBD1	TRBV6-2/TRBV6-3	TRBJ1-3	TGTGCCAGCACCCCGGGACAGAGACCCGGAAACACCATATATTTT	CASTPGQRPGNTIYF
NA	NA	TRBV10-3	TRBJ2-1	TGTGCCATCAGTGAGTCGAGGGACAATGAGCAGTTCTTC	CAISESRDNEQFF
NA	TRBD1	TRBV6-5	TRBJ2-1	TGTGCCAGCGACAGGGGATACAATGAGCAGTTCTTC	CASDRGYNEQFF
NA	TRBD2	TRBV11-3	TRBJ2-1	TGTGCCAGCAGCTTAGTTAGCGGGGGCTACAATGAGCAGTTCTTC	CASSLVSGGYNEQFF
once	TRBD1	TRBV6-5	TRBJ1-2	TGTGCCAGCAGTTACGGGGACAGGGGTAGCTATGGCTACACCTTC	CASSYGDRGSYGYTF
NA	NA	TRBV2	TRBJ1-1	TGTGCCAGCAAACGATACGGGGCTGAAGCTTTCTTT	CASKRYGAEAFF
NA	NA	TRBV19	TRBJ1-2	TGTGCCAGTAGCATTAACAGGGATGCTTATGGCTACACCTTC	CASSINRDAYGYTF
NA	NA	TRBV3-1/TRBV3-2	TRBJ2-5	TGTGCCAGCAGCCAAGAACAAAGGGGCGAAGAGACCCAGTACTTC	CASSQEQRGEETQYF
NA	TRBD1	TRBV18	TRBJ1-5	TGTGCCAGCTCAGAAGGCGGACAGGGAAGTGAACAGCCCCAGCATTTT	CASSEGGQGSEQPQHF
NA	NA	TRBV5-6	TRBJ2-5	TGTGCCAGCAGCTTTAGACAAGAGACCCAGTACTTC	CASSFRQETQYF
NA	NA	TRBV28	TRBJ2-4	TGTGCCAGCCGCCCAACAGGGTCGCTTCAGTACTTC	CASRPTGSLQYF
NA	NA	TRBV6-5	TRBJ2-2	TGTGCCAGCAGTTACCAAGCAACCTTCGGGACCGGGGAGCTGTTTTTT	CASSYQATFGTGELFF
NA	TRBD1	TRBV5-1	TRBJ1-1	TGCGCCAGCAGCGAGGGACAGGGGGCTGTGAACACTGAAGCTTTCTTT	CASSEGQGAVNTEAFF
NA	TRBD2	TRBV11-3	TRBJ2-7	TGTGCCAGCAGCTTCAGGTCCCTAGCGGGTCCTAGGGACCACGAGCAGTACTTC	CASSFRSLAGPRDHEQYF
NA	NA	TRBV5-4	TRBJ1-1	TGTGCCAGCAGCTTGGGCGGCTGGAACACTGAAGCTTTCTTT	CASSLGGWNTEAFF
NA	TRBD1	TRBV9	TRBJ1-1	TGTGCCAGCAGGCCAGGGGGCCGGGCCACTGAAGCTTTCTTT	CASRPGGRATEAFF
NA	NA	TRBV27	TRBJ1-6	TGTGCCAGCAGTTTAATCGCAGGCTCAGTCCCCGTTTCACCCCTCCACTTT	CASSLIAGSVPVSPLHF
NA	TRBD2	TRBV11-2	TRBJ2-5	TGTGCCAGCAGCTATTCAACGGGGGGGTCCCAAGAGACCCAGTACTTC	CASSYSTGGSQETQYF
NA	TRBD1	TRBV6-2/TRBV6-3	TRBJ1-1	TGTGCCAGCAGTTACCCGAAGGGGGCACTGAACACTGAAGCTTTCTTT	CASSYPKGALNTEAFF
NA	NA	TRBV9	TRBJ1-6	TGTGCCAGCAGCGTAGGGCCCGGGAATTCACCCCTCCACTTT	CASSVGPGNSPLHF
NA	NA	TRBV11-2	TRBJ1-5	TGTGCCAGCAGCTTAGACGGGGATACCAATCAGCCCCAGCATTTT	CASSLDGDTNQPQHF
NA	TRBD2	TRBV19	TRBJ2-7	TGTGCCAGTGCGGGACTAGCGGAGTCCTACGAGCAGTACTTC	CASAGLAESYEQYF
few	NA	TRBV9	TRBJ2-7	TGTGCCAGCAGCGTGGGAGCCTCCTACGAGCAGTACTTC	CASSVGASYEQYF
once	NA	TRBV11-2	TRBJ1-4	TGTGCCAGCAGCCCCGCAGGTGCGGGTGAAAAACTGTTTTTT	CASSPAGAGEKLFF
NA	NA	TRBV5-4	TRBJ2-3	TGTGCCAGCAGCTTGAGGGTGGCGGGGCGGGCAGATACGCAGTATTTT	CASSLRVAGRADTQYF
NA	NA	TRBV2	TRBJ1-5	TGTGCCAGCAGTTTGGACAGCTCTCATCAGCCCCAGCATTTT	CASSLDSSHQPQHF
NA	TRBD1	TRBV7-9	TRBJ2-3	TGTGCCAGCAGCCAACAGGGGATATTAGGCACAGATACGCAGTATTTT	CASSQQGILGTDTQYF
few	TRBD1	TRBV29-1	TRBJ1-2	TGCAGCGTCGGGACAGTTTATGGCTACACCTTC	CSVGTVYGYTF
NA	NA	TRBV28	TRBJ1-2	TGTGCCAGCAGATCAAGCAGGAACTATGGCTACACCTTC	CASRSSRNYGYTF
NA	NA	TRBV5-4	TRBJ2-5	TGTGCCAGCAGCCCCCTTCTGAGGGAGACCCAGTACTTC	CASSPLLRETQYF
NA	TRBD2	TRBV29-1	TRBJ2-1	TGCAGCGTCGAAGGGACTAGCGTTGGCTACAATGAGCAGTTCTTC	CSVEGTSVGYNEQFF
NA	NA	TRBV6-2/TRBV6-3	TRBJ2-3	TGTGCCAGCAGTTACTTGGGCAGCCACCAGTATTTT	CASSYLGSHQYF
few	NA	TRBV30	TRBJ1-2	TGTGCCTGGAGTGCAGGATCGTTTAATGGCTACACCTTC	CAWSAGSFNGYTF
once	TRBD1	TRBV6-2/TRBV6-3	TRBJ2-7	TGTGCCAGCAGTTACTCGGGACAGGGGGCTTACGAGCAGTACTTC	CASSYSGQGAYEQYF
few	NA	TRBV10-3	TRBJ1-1	TGTGCCATCAGTAGAGACTCCGGGACAATGGCTGAAGCTTTCTTT	CAISRDSGTMAEAFF
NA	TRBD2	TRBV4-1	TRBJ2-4	TGCGCCAGCAGCCAAGAGGGGCGGGAGGGGGCCAAAAACATTCAGTACTTC	CASSQEGREGAKNIQYF
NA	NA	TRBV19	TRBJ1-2	TGTGCCAGTAGTGCTTCACCAGGGGAAGATGGCTACACCTTC	CASSASPGEDGYTF
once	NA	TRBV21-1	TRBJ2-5	TGTGCCAGCAGCACCAGGGACAGGAAAGGCCAAGAGACCCAGTACTTC	CASSTRDRKGQETQYF
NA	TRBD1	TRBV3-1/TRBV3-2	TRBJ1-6	TGTGCCAGCAGCCTTCAGGGGGATATCTCCCTTAATTCACCCCTCCACTTT	CASSLQGDISLNSPLHF
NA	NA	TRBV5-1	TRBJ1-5	TGCGCCAGCAGCTTGGTGGCAGGGTACGGACAGCCCCAGCATTTT	CASSLVAGYGQPQHF
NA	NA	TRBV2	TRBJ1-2	TGTGCCAGCAGTGACGGGGGAAGGGCCTATGGCTACACCTTC	CASSDGGRAYGYTF
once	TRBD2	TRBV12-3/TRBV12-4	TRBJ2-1	TGTGCCGCACGGGCTAGCGGAAACAATGAGCAGTTCTTC	CAARASGNNEQFF
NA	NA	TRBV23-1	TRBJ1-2	TGCGCCAGCAGTCAACGACCGGGAGTTAGAAATGGCTACACCTTC	CASSQRPGVRNGYTF
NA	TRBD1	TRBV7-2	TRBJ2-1	TGTGCCAGCAGCTTAGAGTCCAGGGGGCGTCATGAGCAGTTCTTC	CASSLESRGRHEQFF
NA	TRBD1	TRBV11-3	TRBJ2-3	TGTGCCAGCAGCTCGAACCTAGGGACAGCCCCGCGCAGAGATACGCAGTATTTT	CASSSNLGTAPRRDTQYF
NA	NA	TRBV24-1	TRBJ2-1	TGTGCCACCAGTGACCCTCGAAGCAGGGGAGGGAATGAGCAGTTCTTC	CATSDPRSRGGNEQFF
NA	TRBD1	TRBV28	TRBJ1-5	TGTGCCAGCAGTTATCGGACAGGGGCGGTTAATCAGCCCCAGCATTTT	CASSYRTGAVNQPQHF
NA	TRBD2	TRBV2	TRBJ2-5	TGTGCCAGCAGCCCGCGAGTTGGGCGGGAGAGACCGACCCAGTACTTC	CASSPRVGRERPTQYF